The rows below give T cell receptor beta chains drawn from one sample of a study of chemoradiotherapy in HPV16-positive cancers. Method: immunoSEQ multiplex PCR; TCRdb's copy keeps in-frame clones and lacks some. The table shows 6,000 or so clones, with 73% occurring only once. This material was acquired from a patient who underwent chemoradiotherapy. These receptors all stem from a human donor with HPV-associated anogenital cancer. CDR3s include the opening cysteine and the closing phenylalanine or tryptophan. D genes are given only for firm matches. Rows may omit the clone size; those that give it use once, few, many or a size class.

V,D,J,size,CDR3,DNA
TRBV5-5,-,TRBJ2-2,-,CASSLGQVGRELFF,TGTGCCAGCAGCTTGGGTCAGGTCGGGCGGGAGCTGTTTTTT
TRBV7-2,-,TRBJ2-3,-,CASSLWSQRVPTDTQYF,TGTGCCAGCAGCTTATGGTCCCAGCGGGTCCCCACAGATACGCAGTATTTT
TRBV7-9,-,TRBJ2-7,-,CASSLQSEQYF,TGTGCCAGCAGCTTACAGTCCGAGCAGTACTTC
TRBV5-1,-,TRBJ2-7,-,CASSDRPDEQYF,TGCGCCAGCAGTGACCGTCCCGACGAGCAGTACTTC
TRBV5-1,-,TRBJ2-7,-,CASSFDQYEQYF,TGCGCCAGCAGCTTTGACCAATACGAGCAGTACTTC
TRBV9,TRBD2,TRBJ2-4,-,CASSVGAGGLQNIQYF,TGTGCCAGCAGCGTAGGGGCGGGGGGGCTCCAAAACATTCAGTACTTC
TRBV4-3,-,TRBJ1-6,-,CASSQDEGFVSPLHF,TGCGCCAGCAGCCAAGATGAGGGCTTTGTTTCACCCCTCCACTTT
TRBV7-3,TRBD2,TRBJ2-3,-,CASSFGLAGDTQYF,TGTGCCAGCAGCTTCGGACTAGCGGGGGATACGCAGTATTTT
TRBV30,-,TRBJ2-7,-,CAWQGGSYEQYF,TGTGCCTGGCAGGGGGGCTCCTACGAGCAGTACTTC
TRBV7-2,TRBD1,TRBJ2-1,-,CASSAGRGIADNEQFF,TGTGCCAGCAGCGCGGGCAGGGGGATCGCTGACAATGAGCAGTTCTTC
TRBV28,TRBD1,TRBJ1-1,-,CASKDRGLTEAFF,TGTGCCAGCAAGGACAGGGGGCTCACTGAAGCTTTCTTT
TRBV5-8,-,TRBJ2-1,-,CASSLWQANNEQFF,TGTGCCAGCAGCTTGTGGCAGGCAAACAATGAGCAGTTCTTC
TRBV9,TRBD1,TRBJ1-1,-,CASSLLQGQDTEAFF,TGTGCCAGCAGCCTATTACAGGGGCAGGACACTGAAGCTTTCTTT
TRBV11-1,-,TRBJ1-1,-,CASSTRDNTEAFF,TGTGCCAGCAGCACCCGGGACAACACTGAAGCTTTCTTT
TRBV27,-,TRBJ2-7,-,CASREDSGWEQYF,TGTGCCAGCAGGGAGGACAGCGGGTGGGAGCAGTACTTC
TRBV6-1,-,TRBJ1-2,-,CASQFGRGANYGYTF,TGTGCCAGCCAGTTCGGGCGAGGAGCTAACTATGGCTACACCTTC
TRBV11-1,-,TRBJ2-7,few,CASSTRGGIYEQYF,TGTGCCAGCAGTACGAGGGGGGGAATCTACGAGCAGTACTTC
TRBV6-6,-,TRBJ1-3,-,CASSYRGGNTIYF,TGTGCCAGCAGTTACAGGGGTGGAAACACCATATATTTT
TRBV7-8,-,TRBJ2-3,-,CASSARLVSDTQYF,TGTGCCAGCAGCGCTCGACTAGTGTCAGATACGCAGTATTTT
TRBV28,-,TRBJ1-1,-,CASSWALAIPEAFF,TGTGCCAGCAGTTGGGCCCTGGCGATCCCTGAAGCTTTCTTT
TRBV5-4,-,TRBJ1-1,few,CASSLKTRTEAFF,TGTGCCAGCAGCTTAAAGACCCGTACTGAAGCTTTCTTT
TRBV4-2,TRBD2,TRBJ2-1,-,CASSQDIGGLSEQFF,TGTGCCAGCAGCCAAGATATCGGGGGGTTATCTGAGCAGTTCTTC
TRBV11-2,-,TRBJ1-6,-,CASSLVGQNSPLHF,TGTGCCAGCAGCTTAGTAGGACAAAATTCACCCCTCCACTTT
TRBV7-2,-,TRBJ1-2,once,CASSLEGTRGYTF,TGTGCCAGCAGCTTAGAGGGGACGCGTGGCTACACCTTC
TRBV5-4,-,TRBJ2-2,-,CASSLADRNTGELFF,TGTGCCAGCAGCTTGGCCGATCGGAACACCGGGGAGCTGTTTTTT
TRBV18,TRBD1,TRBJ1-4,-,CASSPRTRQGAEKLFF,TGTGCCAGCTCACCACGTACGAGACAGGGGGCTGAAAAACTGTTTTTT
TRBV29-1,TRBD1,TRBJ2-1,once,CSVEDPGDREMSEQFF,TGCAGCGTTGAAGATCCCGGGGACAGGGAAATGAGTGAGCAGTTCTTC
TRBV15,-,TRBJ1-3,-,CATSRDPGARNTIYF,TGTGCCACCAGCAGAGATCCAGGGGCTCGAAACACCATATATTTT
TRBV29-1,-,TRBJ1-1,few,CSVEAPSGTEAFF,TGCAGCGTTGAAGCCCCGTCGGGCACTGAAGCTTTCTTT
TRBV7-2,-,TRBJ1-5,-,CASSITGTGNQPQHF,TGTGCCAGCAGCATCACCGGGACGGGCAATCAGCCCCAGCATTTT
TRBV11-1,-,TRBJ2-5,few,CASSSTRETQYF,TGTGCCAGCAGCTCGACGCGGGAGACCCAGTACTTC
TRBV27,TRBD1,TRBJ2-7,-,CASSPPGDRVPYEQYF,TGTGCCAGCAGTCCTCCCGGGGACAGGGTTCCCTACGAGCAGTACTTC
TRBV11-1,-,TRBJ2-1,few,CASSLHGGLTSSYNEQFF,TGTGCCAGCAGCTTGCACGGGGGCCTAACCAGCTCCTACAATGAGCAGTTCTTC
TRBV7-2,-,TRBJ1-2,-,CASSPSPVYGYTF,TGTGCCAGCAGCCCCTCCCCCGTCTATGGCTACACCTTC
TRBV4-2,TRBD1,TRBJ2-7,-,CASSQVGQYAGEQYF,TGTGCCAGCAGCCAAGTGGGACAGTACGCTGGCGAGCAGTACTTC
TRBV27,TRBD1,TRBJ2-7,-,CASTSGGARVEQYF,TGTGCCAGCACCTCAGGGGGCGCTCGGGTCGAGCAGTACTTC
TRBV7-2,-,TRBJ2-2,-,CASSLGGGADGELFF,TGTGCCAGCAGCTTAGGCGGGGGCGCGGACGGGGAGCTGTTTTTT
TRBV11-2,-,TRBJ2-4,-,CASSLPGKNIQYF,TGTGCCAGCAGCTTACCGGGCAAAAACATTCAGTACTTC
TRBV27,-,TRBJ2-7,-,CASSSRDGSYEQYF,TGTGCCAGCAGTTCCCGGGACGGATCCTACGAGCAGTACTTC
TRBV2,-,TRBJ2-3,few,CASSDAQGADTQYF,TGTGCCAGCAGTGATGCCCAAGGGGCAGATACGCAGTATTTT
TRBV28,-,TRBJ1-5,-,CASSLGRRFSNQPQHF,TGTGCCAGCAGTTTAGGGCGCCGTTTCAGCAATCAGCCCCAGCATTTT
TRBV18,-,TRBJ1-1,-,CASSRIMNTEAFF,TGTGCCAGCTCACGCATCATGAACACTGAAGCTTTCTTT
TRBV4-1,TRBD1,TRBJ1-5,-,CASSQDLGLRRGLNQPQHF,TGCGCCAGCAGCCAAGATTTGGGCCTCCGCAGGGGGCTGAATCAGCCCCAGCATTTT
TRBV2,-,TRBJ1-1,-,CASSARGQNTEAFF,TGTGCCAGCAGTGCCAGGGGACAGAACACTGAAGCTTTCTTT
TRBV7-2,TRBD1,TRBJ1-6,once,CASRRTGGSNSPLHF,TGTGCCAGCAGGAGGACAGGCGGTTCTAATTCACCCCTCCACTTT